This passage covers 8 T cell receptor beta chains from one sample sequenced in a study of blood T cells in healthy people across ages. Then a second PCR, running about 7 to 11 cycles, was carried out with a sample-barcoded 5' primer and a J-beta primer mix. TCRdb re-called the 5' RACE reads through MiXCR, storing one row per CDR3 protein. The sample lists fewer than 900,000 distinct CDR3 sequences, 49% seen once, with approximately 32% in the top ten. Sequenced material: blood. All receptors come from a woman aged 55-70 years in good health.

Only a few counts were recorded for this clonotype. The chain uses TRBV29-1 and TRBJ2-3; D might be TRBD1 (5 bases). V was shortened by 4 bases and J by 4 bases, with 12 bases between the two germline ends. The CDR3 covers 13 residues. Germline CDR1 is SQVTM and CDR2 is ANQGSEA. The CDR3 spells CSVVQGGADTQYF. The DNA of the CDR3 is TGCAGCGTTGTTCAGGGTGGGGCAGATACGCAGTATTTT.

This clonotype was seen more than once but under ten times. The J gene is TRBJ2-7, the V gene TRBV7-2; D perhaps matches TRBD2 (6 bases). CDR3 length: 15 residues. Germline V CDR1 and CDR2: SGHTA, FQGNSA. V lost 1 base and J lost 9, with 19 bases in between. The CDR3 is CASSLGRDVSQAQYF. The CDR3 DNA follows: TGTGCCAGCAGCTTAGGGCGGGATGTTTCCCAGGCGCAGTACTTC.

The chain is built from TRBV6-1 and TRBJ2-3; unclear D gene. This CDR3 is built from 15 residues. The V and J ends lost 3 bases and 1 base respectively, with 11 bases between them. Germline V gene sequence: CDR1 MNHNS, CDR2 SASEGT. The CDR3 reads CASSDPGRRTDTQYF. The CDR3 nucleotides are TGTGCCAGCAGTGATCCCGGGCGCCGCACAGATACGCAGTATTTT.

The rearrangement joins TRBV2 to TRBJ2-6; a weak D match, TRBD1 (6 bases). Trimming pared 3 bases from V and 4 bases from J, leaving 13 bases between. The CDR3 loop spans 16 amino acids. CDR1 SNHLY and CDR2 FYNNEI come from the germline V gene. This CDR3 reads CASSDGQGNGANVLTF. CDR3 bases: TGTGCCAGCAGTGATGGTCAGGGGAACGGGGCCAACGTCCTGACTTTC.

As concerns this clonotype: This clone may be a read error of a much larger clone one base away. The V gene is TRBV12-3 or TRBV12-4, the J gene TRBJ2-5; D uncertain. CDR3 length: 11 residues. V was trimmed by 8 bases and J by 3 bases, leaving 7 bases between them. CDR3 nucleotide sequence: TGTGCCAGCGCCGTAAAAGAGACCCAGTACTTC. Its translation is CASAVKETQYF.

This chain uses TRBV14 with TRBJ1-4; D unclear. The V gene's germline CDR1 is SGHDN and CDR2 FVKESK. This CDR3 is built from 13 residues. The ends were cut back, 4 bases at V and 2 bases at J, with 5 bases in the middle. The CDR3 protein is CASSPRTNEKLFF. The CDR3 nucleotides are TGTGCCAGCAGCCCGCGGACTAATGAAAAACTGTTTTTT.

This clonotype was recorded many times. Written as DNA, the CDR3 is TGCATTCCCCCCGGTCGGGAAAGGGGAAACATTCAGTACTTC. It yields the protein CIPPGRERGNIQYF. This chain links TRBV20-1 with TRBJ2-4, with D perhaps given as TRBD1 or TRBD2 (5 bases each). CDR1 and CDR2 from the germline V gene are DFQATT and SNEGSKA (reference sequence). The CDR3 spans 14 residues.

The gene calls are TRBV27 and TRBJ2-1; 8 nucleotides line up with TRBD1. The CDR3 is 15 amino acids. Germline CDR1 MNHEY, CDR2 SMNVEV (reference sequence). V dropped 6 bases and J dropped 0; count of bases not matched to a gene: 4. The CDR3 loop reads CASRTGVPSYNEQFF. CDR3 sequence (DNA): TGTGCCAGCAGGACAGGGGTGCCCTCCTACAATGAGCAGTTCTTC.